This is a list of T cell receptor beta chains from one sample in a study of shared clonotypes between healthy human individuals. Sequenced by immunoSEQ multiplex PCR; TCRdb stores in-frame clones only, minus some. The sample records over 1.4 million clones, roughly 96% being singletons. The sample comprised naive CD4+ T cells sorted from blood. The receptor source for this set is a man aged 25 to 45 in good health. Each CDR3 is given with its conserved first and last residue. Each record gives: J gene, clone size, D gene, V gene, CDR3 DNA, CDR3 protein. D genes are given only for firm matches. The size field is filled for only some rows; it gives once, few, many or a size class.

J gene: TRBJ2-6
clone size: .
D gene: TRBD1
V gene: TRBV7-9
CDR3 DNA: TGTGCCAGCAGTCGTCAGGGGGCGAGGGCCAACGTCCTGACTTTC
CDR3 protein: CASSRQGARANVLTF

J gene: TRBJ2-7
clone size: .
D gene: .
V gene: TRBV5-1
CDR3 DNA: TGCGCCAGCAGCTTGGCCGACGGACTTGAGGGCTACGAGCAGTACTTC
CDR3 protein: CASSLADGLEGYEQYF

J gene: TRBJ2-1
clone size: .
D gene: .
V gene: TRBV18
CDR3 DNA: TGTGCCAGCTCACCGGCTCCCATCTCCTACAATGAGCAGTTCTTC
CDR3 protein: CASSPAPISYNEQFF

J gene: TRBJ1-2
clone size: few
D gene: .
V gene: TRBV4-2
CDR3 DNA: TGTGCCAGCAGCCAAGAGAGAAGGGCTGGGGGCTATGGCTACACCTTC
CDR3 protein: CASSQERRAGGYGYTF

J gene: TRBJ1-4
clone size: .
D gene: .
V gene: TRBV7-8
CDR3 DNA: TGTGCCAGCAGCCCGGTGGGCCTTAATGAAAAACTGTTTTTT
CDR3 protein: CASSPVGLNEKLFF

J gene: TRBJ2-1
clone size: .
D gene: TRBD1
V gene: TRBV5-4
CDR3 DNA: TGTGCCAGCAGCTTGGGGGGGACAGGCTCGAAGTTCTTC
CDR3 protein: CASSLGGTGSKFF

J gene: TRBJ1-2
clone size: .
D gene: .
V gene: TRBV10-3
CDR3 DNA: TGTGCCATCAGTGAGGGAGGGGCGGCCTATGGCTACACCTTC
CDR3 protein: CAISEGGAAYGYTF

J gene: TRBJ2-2
clone size: few
D gene: .
V gene: TRBV5-1
CDR3 DNA: TGCGCCAGCAGCCTAGGACTCATCGCGAACACCGGGGAGCTGTTTTTT
CDR3 protein: CASSLGLIANTGELFF

J gene: TRBJ1-5
clone size: .
D gene: .
V gene: TRBV7-9
CDR3 DNA: TGTGCCAGCAGCTCCGGCCAGGGCGGCAATCAGCCCCAGCATTTT
CDR3 protein: CASSSGQGGNQPQHF

J gene: TRBJ2-1
clone size: .
D gene: TRBD2
V gene: TRBV7-2
CDR3 DNA: TGTGCCAGCAGTCCGGGACTAGCGGGAGTATACGAGCAGTTCTTC
CDR3 protein: CASSPGLAGVYEQFF

J gene: TRBJ1-1
clone size: .
D gene: .
V gene: TRBV30
CDR3 DNA: TGTGCCTGGAGGGGGGCATCGAAAGCTTTCTTT
CDR3 protein: CAWRGASKAFF

J gene: TRBJ2-2
clone size: .
D gene: .
V gene: TRBV7-3
CDR3 DNA: TGTGCCAGCGGTGTAGGCCCGAACACCGGGGAGCTGTTTTTT
CDR3 protein: CASGVGPNTGELFF

J gene: TRBJ2-1
clone size: .
D gene: .
V gene: TRBV9
CDR3 DNA: TGTGCCAGCAGCGTAGGCCCAGGGGTCAATGAGCAGTTCTTC
CDR3 protein: CASSVGPGVNEQFF

J gene: TRBJ2-3
clone size: .
D gene: TRBD2
V gene: TRBV5-1
CDR3 DNA: TGCGCCAGCAGCTTGGCCGGCCTTTTCTCCCTTGAGCTAGCGGGATTCATCACAGATACGCAGTATTTT
CDR3 protein: CASSLAGLFSLELAGFITDTQYF

J gene: TRBJ2-5
clone size: .
D gene: TRBD2
V gene: TRBV5-1
CDR3 DNA: TGCGCCAGCAGCTTGGCGGGTGCGGGAGGTAGCGAGACCCAGTACTTC
CDR3 protein: CASSLAGAGGSETQYF

J gene: TRBJ2-5
clone size: .
D gene: .
V gene: TRBV28
CDR3 DNA: TGTGCCAGCAGTTTATGGGACAGACAAGAGACCCAGTACTTC
CDR3 protein: CASSLWDRQETQYF

J gene: TRBJ2-1
clone size: once
D gene: .
V gene: TRBV29-1
CDR3 DNA: TGCAGCGTTGAAGATTTGGCCTCCTACAATGAGCAGTTCTTC
CDR3 protein: CSVEDLASYNEQFF

J gene: TRBJ2-6
clone size: .
D gene: .
V gene: TRBV19
CDR3 DNA: TGTGCCAGTAGTATAGTAACCGGGGCTGGGGCCAACGTCCTGACTTTC
CDR3 protein: CASSIVTGAGANVLTF

J gene: TRBJ2-7
clone size: .
D gene: .
V gene: TRBV15
CDR3 DNA: TGTGCCACCTCGAAAGGGGGTTCGTACGAGCAGTACTTC
CDR3 protein: CATSKGGSYEQYF

J gene: TRBJ1-5
clone size: .
D gene: .
V gene: TRBV9
CDR3 DNA: TGTGCCAGCAGCGTTGGGGGCGTTCAGCCCCAGCATTTT
CDR3 protein: CASSVGGVQPQHF

J gene: TRBJ2-7
clone size: .
D gene: TRBD1
V gene: TRBV2
CDR3 DNA: TGTGCCAGCAGGGACGACAGGGGTCACGAGCAGTACTTC
CDR3 protein: CASRDDRGHEQYF

J gene: TRBJ2-7
clone size: .
D gene: TRBD2
V gene: TRBV28
CDR3 DNA: TGTGCCAGCAGTTACGGGACTAGCGGGAGGGGCTCCTACGAGCAGTACTTC
CDR3 protein: CASSYGTSGRGSYEQYF

J gene: TRBJ2-5
clone size: .
D gene: .
V gene: TRBV28
CDR3 DNA: TGTGCCAGCCGAAAGATCAACCCCAAGGACCGGACATACCAAGAGACCCAGTACTTC
CDR3 protein: CASRKINPKDRTYQETQYF

J gene: TRBJ2-6
clone size: once
D gene: TRBD2
V gene: TRBV12-5
CDR3 DNA: TGTGCTAGTGGTTTGGTTTCTAGCGGGAGGTGGAGCTCTGGGGCCAACGTCCTGACTTTC
CDR3 protein: CASGLVSSGRWSSGANVLTF

J gene: TRBJ2-5
clone size: .
D gene: .
V gene: TRBV20-1
CDR3 DNA: TGCAGTGCTTCCGGTTTCGAGACCCAGTACTTC
CDR3 protein: CSASGFETQYF

J gene: TRBJ2-7
clone size: .
D gene: TRBD2
V gene: TRBV5-4
CDR3 DNA: TGTGCCACCGGGGGGGGATGGGAATCCGAGCAGTACTTC
CDR3 protein: CATGGGWESEQYF

J gene: TRBJ1-1
clone size: .
D gene: .
V gene: TRBV7-9
CDR3 DNA: TGTGCCAGCAGGAGAGCCGGGACACAATCTTTCTTT
CDR3 protein: CASRRAGTQSFF

J gene: TRBJ1-4
clone size: few
D gene: .
V gene: TRBV2
CDR3 DNA: TGTGCCAGCAGAGGGGAAACTAATGAAAAACTGTTTTTT
CDR3 protein: CASRGETNEKLFF

J gene: TRBJ2-5
clone size: .
D gene: .
V gene: TRBV27
CDR3 DNA: TGTGCCAGCAGTTTACTAGGGGAGGTGGAGACCCAGTACTTC
CDR3 protein: CASSLLGEVETQYF

J gene: TRBJ1-1
clone size: once
D gene: .
V gene: TRBV5-4
CDR3 DNA: TGTGCCAGCAGCCCCCTTGGGGGAACTGAAGCTTTCTTT
CDR3 protein: CASSPLGGTEAFF